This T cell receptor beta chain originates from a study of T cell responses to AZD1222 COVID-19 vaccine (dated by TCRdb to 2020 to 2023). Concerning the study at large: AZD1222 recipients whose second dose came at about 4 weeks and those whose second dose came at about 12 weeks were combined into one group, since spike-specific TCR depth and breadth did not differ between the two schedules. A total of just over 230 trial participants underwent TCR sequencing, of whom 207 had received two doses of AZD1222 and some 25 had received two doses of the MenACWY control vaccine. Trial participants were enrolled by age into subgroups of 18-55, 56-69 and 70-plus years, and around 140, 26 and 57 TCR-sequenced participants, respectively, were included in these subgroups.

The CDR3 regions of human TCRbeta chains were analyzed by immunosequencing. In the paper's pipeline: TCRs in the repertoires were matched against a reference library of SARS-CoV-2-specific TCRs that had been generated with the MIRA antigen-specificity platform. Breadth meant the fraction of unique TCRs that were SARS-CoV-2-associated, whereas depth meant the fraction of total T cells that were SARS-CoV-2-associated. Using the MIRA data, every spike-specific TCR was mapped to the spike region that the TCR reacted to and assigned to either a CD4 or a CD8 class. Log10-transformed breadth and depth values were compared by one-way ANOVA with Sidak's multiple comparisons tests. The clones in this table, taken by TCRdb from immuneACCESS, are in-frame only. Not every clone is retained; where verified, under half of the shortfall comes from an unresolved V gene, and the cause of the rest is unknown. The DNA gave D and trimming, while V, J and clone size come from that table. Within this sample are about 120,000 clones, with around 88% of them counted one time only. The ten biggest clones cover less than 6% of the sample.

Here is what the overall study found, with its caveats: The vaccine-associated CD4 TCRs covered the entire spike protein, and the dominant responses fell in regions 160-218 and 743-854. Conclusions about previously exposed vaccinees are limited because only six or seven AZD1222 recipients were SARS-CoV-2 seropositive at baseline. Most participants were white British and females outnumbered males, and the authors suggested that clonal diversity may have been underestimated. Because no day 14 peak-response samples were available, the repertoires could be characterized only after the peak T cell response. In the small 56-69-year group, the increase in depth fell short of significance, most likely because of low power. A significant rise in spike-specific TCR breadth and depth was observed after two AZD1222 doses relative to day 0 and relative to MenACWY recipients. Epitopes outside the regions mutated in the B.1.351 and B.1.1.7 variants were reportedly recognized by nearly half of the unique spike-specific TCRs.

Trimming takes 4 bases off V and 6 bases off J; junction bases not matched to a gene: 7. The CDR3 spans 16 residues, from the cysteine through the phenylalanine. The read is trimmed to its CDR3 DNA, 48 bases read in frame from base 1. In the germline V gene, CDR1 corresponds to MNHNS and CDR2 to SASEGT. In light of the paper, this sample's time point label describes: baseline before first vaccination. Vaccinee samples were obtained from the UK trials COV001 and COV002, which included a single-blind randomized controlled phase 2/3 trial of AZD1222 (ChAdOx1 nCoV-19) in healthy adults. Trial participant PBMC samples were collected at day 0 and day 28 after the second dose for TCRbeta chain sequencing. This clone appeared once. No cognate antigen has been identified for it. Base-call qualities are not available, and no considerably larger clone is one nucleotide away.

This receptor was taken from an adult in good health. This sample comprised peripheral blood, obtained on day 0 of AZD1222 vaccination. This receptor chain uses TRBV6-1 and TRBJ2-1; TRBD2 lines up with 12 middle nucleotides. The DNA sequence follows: TGTGCCAGCAGTGGTGAACTAGCGGGGGGACTCAATGAGCAGTTCTTC. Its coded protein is CASSGELAGGLNEQFF.